This TCR beta chain was retrieved from a study of blood T cell repertoires in COVID-19. Study-level information: The United States, Italy and Spain were the sources of the acute and convalescent COVID-19 samples. PBMCs, B-cell-depleted T cells, or T cells provided the cDNA or gDNA that made up the material.

In the original processing: Reference gene primers were amplified, and this amplification served to estimate nucleated cell counts. Using immunoSEQ multiplex PCR, the repertoire was profiled, and TCRdb retains in-frame clones only, with some absent. V and J calls and clone size are copied from that table; D and trimming were computed from the DNA. The data show around 78,000 clones, more than 60% seen once. V was pared by 1 base and J by 4 bases, with 11 bases between. Germline loops: CDR1 LGHNA, CDR2 YSLEER. The CDR3 spans 16 residues. What was sequenced was peripheral blood. The gene calls are TRBV4-3 and TRBJ2-6; TRBD1 is a possible D gene (5 bases). The sequence was collected from a human donor in a cohort sampled during active COVID-19. The CDR3 here is CASSQGRGAGANVLTF. The CDR3 coding sequence is TGCGCCAGCAGCCAAGGAAGGGGTGCCGGGGCCAACGTCCTGACTTTC.